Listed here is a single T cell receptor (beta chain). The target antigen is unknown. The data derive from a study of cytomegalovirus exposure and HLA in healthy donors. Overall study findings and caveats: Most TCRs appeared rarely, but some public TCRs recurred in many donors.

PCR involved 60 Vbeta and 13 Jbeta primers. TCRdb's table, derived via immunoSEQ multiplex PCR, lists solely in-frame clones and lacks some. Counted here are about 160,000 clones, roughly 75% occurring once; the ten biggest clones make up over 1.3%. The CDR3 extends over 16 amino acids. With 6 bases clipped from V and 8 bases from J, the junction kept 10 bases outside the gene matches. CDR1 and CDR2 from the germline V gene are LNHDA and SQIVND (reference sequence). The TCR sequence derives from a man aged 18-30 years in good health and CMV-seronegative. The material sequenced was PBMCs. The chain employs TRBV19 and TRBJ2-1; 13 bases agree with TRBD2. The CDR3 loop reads CASRSTGTSGTDEQFF. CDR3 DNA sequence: TGTGCCAGTAGATCTACCGGGACTAGCGGGACCGATGAGCAGTTCTTC.